This TCR beta chain was documented in a study of OX40 agonist ivuxolimab in advanced cancers. About the study: The dose of intravenous ivuxolimab that patients received every 2 weeks ranged from 0.01 to 10 mg/kg. General observations from the study: Expanded clones tended on average to be more numerous among CD8+ T cells than CD4+. Among the lowest levels of clonal expansion were found in partial responders at 0.1-3.0 mg/kg.

V was pared by 0 bases and J by 6 bases, with 17 bases between. This CDR3 has 17 amino acids. Germline lookup yields CDR1 SGHTA and CDR2 FQGTGA. Sequencing was performed with immunoSEQ multiplex PCR; in TCRdb, only in-frame clones are kept and a portion is missing. The sample holds about 68,000 clones, about 90% seen once. Blood draws occurred at baseline, cycle 4 day 1, and cycle 7 day 1. On this clone: Its antigen is currently unknown.

This TCR was sampled from an adult with an advanced solid tumor such as melanoma, head and neck, liver or kidney cancer. The specimen was CD4+ or CD8+ T cells sorted from blood, collected in a trial of the OX40 agonist ivuxolimab. The chain carries TRBV7-3 and TRBJ2-2, with D hard to call. CDR3 DNA sequence: TGTGCCAGCAGCTTAACTGGAAAGATGCCGTGGGCCGGGGAGCTGTTTTTT. Translated: CASSLTGKMPWAGELFF.